The entry below gives a single T cell receptor (beta chain) sequence along with its context. It has no known antigen specificity. One end of the junction is discordant with germline, which a read error may explain. Before undergoing thyroid surgery, none of the patients had been given any kind of treatment. Using T-cell receptor beta sequencing, the researchers looked back retrospectively at clinical samples from patients, gathered between the early 2010s and the late 2010s. The method was PCR. Sequenced on an Illumina HiSeq 4000. High-throughput sequencing was used to profile the TCR beta-chain CDR3 region of every patient. The original pipeline was this. Drawing on CDR3 differences between clinicopathological groups, the researchers built a classifier meant to tell apart patients with distant-metastatic papillary thyroid cancer. The Shannon index was used to measure repertoire diversity, and the Morisita-Horn index was used to measure how similar tumor and blood repertoires were. TCRdb reprocessing: public reads trimmed at Q25 with fastp, clones called with MiXCR, in-frame beta chains kept. TCRdb assigned the V and J calls; the authors' analysis was not used. In this sample the table shows about 26,000 clones, around a quarter of which occur a single time. The ten largest clones take up around 5.5% of the sample.

The data were obtained in a study of metastatic and nonmetastatic thyroid tumors (dated by TCRdb to about 2020). Regarding the study in general: For patients with malignant and with benign thyroid disease, the researchers compared repertoires between peripheral blood samples and tumor or nodule tissue samples.

Broader findings and caveats from the paper: In both blood and tumor samples, TCR beta diversity was reported to be significantly higher in malignant tumors than in benign nodules.

The CDR3 covers 15 residues, taking in both the cysteine and the phenylalanine. Only the CDR3 DNA is retained, 45 bases long and in frame from the first base. CDR1 and CDR2, per the germline V gene (reference sequence), are DFQATT and SNEGSKA. This TCR was recovered from a female donor with papillary thyroid cancer or a benign thyroid nodule (not recorded which). Some clones in this sample may be carry-over from other donors' samples. Sequenced material: blood. The V gene is TRBV20-1 and the J gene is TRBJ2-1, and 7 junctional nucleotides match TRBD2. The nucleotide sequence reads as follows: TGCAGTGCTATAGATTGGGCAGCGGGGCCCAATGGGCAGTTCTTC. It is translated as CSAIDWAAGPNGQFF.